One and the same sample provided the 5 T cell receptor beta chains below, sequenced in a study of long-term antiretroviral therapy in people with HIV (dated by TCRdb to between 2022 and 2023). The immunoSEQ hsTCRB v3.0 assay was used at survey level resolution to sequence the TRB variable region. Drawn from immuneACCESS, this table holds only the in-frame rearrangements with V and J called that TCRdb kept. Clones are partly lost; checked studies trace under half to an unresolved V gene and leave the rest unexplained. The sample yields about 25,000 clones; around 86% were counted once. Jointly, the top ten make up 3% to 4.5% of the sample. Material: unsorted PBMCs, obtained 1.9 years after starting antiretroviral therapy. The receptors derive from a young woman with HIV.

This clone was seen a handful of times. CDR3 bases: TGTGCCAGCAGCTTAGGACAGCAACTATATGGCTACACCTTC. Encoded protein: CASSLGQQLYGYTF. The chain combines TRBV5-6 with TRBJ1-2; TRBD1 might be the D (6 bases). V was trimmed by 2 bases and J by 5 bases, leaving 13 bases between them. CDR1 is SGHDT and CDR2 is YYEEEE in the germline V gene. This CDR3 has 14 residues.

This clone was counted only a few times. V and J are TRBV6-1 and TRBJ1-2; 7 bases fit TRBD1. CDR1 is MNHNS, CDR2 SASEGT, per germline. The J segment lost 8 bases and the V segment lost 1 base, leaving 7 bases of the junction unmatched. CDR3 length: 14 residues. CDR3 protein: CASSEDRGSGGYTF. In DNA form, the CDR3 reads TGTGCCAGCAGTGAAGACAGGGGAAGCGGAGGCTACACCTTC.

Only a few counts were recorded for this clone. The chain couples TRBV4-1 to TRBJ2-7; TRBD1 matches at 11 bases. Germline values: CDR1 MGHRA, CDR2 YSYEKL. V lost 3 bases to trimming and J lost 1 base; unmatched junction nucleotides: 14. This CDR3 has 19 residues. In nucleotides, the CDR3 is TGCGCCAGCAGCCAGTTTGGGGGACAGGGGGTTGAAAGATCCTACGAGCAGTACTTC. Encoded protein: CASSQFGGQGVERSYEQYF.

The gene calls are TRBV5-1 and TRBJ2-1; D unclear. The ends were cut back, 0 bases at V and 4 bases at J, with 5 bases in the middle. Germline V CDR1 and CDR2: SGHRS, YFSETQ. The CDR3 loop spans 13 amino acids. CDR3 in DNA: TGCGCCAGCAGCTTGGACTCTTACAATGAGCAGTTCTTC. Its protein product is CASSLDSYNEQFF.

CDR3 sequence (DNA): TGTGCCAGCACCGACAGGGGGCTTGAAAAACTGTTTTTT. Protein: CASTDRGLEKLFF. The J gene is TRBJ1-4, the V gene TRBV25-1, with 10 bases aligning to TRBD1. The V and J ends lost 7 bases and 7 bases, in that order; junction bases with no gene match: 3. Germline V gives CDR1 MGHDK, CDR2 SYGVNS. The CDR3 contains 13 residues.